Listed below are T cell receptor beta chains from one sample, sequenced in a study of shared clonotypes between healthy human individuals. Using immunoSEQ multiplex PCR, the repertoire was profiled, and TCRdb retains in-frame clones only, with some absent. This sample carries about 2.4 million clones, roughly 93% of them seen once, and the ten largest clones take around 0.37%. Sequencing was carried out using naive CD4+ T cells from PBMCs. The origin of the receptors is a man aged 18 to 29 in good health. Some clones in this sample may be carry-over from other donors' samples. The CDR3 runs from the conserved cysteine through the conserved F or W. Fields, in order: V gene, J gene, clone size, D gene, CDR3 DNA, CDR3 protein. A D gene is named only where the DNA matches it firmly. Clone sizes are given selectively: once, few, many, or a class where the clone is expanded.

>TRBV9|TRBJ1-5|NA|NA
TGTGCCAGCAGCGTATCAGGGGAACTGTATAGCAATCAGCCCCAGCATTTT
CASSVSGELYSNQPQHF
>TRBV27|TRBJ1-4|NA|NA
TGTGCCAGCATGCCATTCGGGCTGGGTGAAAAACTGTTTTTT
CASMPFGLGEKLFF
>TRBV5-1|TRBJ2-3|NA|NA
TGCGCCAGCAGCCGTGGACCAGAGGCGCCCTACACAGATACGCAGTATTTT
CASSRGPEAPYTDTQYF
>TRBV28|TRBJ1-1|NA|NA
TGTGCCAGCAGTTTTACCTATCCCCGAGAAGCTTTCTTT
CASSFTYPREAFF
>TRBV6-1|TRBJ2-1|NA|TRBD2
TGTGCCAGCAGTGAATATTCAGCGGGAGGGCCCTCCAATGAGCAGTTCTTC
CASSEYSAGGPSNEQFF
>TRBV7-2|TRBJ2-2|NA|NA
TGTGCCAGCAGCTTATTTCACAGGGAGAACACCGGGGAGCTGTTTTTT
CASSLFHRENTGELFF
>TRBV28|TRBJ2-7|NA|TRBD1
TGTGCCAGCGGGACAGGGGAGTCCTACGAGCAGTACTTC
CASGTGESYEQYF
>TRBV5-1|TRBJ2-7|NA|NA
TGCGCCAGCAGCCTCCTTGGGGGAGAATCCTACGAGCAGTACTTC
CASSLLGGESYEQYF
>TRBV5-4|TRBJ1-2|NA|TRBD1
TGTGCCAGCAGCCCGGGGACAGAAACTAACTATGGCTACACCTTC
CASSPGTETNYGYTF
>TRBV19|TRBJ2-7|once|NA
TGTGCCAGTAGTCCAATGACAATGGGGCACTACGAGCAGTACTTC
CASSPMTMGHYEQYF
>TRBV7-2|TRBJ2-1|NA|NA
TGTGCCAGCAGCTCCCTTTATGCGGCGGGCGATGATGAGCAGTTCTTC
CASSSLYAAGDDEQFF
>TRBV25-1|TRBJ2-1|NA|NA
TGTGCCAGCAGTGGAAACCCAGGGCATAGGCAGTTCTTC
CASSGNPGHRQFF
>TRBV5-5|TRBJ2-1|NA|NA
TGTGCCAGCAGCTTGGCGGCGGTGAATGAGCAGTTCTTC
CASSLAAVNEQFF
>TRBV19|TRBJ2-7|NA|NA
TGTGCCAGTAGTATAGGTTGGGACTCAGGCGGCGAGCAGTACTTC
CASSIGWDSGGEQYF
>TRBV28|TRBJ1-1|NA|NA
TGTGCCAGCAGCCATGTTATAGGGGGGTCGGAGACTGAAGCTTTCTTT
CASSHVIGGSETEAFF
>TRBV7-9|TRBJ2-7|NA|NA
TGTGCCAGCAGCTTAGCAGCAGGGACCACCCTCCACGAGCAGTACTTC
CASSLAAGTTLHEQYF
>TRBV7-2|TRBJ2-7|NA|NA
TGTGCCAGCAGCTTAGTCACATCACTTCCCTACGAGCAGTACTTC
CASSLVTSLPYEQYF
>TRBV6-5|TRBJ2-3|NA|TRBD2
TGTGCCAGCAGTTCTAGCGGACCGACAGATACGCAGTATTTT
CASSSSGPTDTQYF
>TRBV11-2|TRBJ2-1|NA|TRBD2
TGTGCCAGCAGCCACCTAGCGGGAGGGCCGAATGAGCAGTTCTTC
CASSHLAGGPNEQFF
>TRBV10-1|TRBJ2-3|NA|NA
TGCGCCAGCAGTGATACTAGCAAGGATACGCAGTATTTT
CASSDTSKDTQYF
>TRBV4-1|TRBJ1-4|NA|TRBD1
TGCGCCAGCAGCCACCGACAGGGGACTAATGAAAAACTGTTTTTT
CASSHRQGTNEKLFF
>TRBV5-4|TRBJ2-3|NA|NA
TGTGCCAGCAGCTTGGGGGGGCCTAGCGTAAGCACAGATACGCAGTATTTT
CASSLGGPSVSTDTQYF
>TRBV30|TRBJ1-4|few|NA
TGTGCCTGGAGTGTACGAGGCGTAGAGAAAAAACTGTTTTTT
CAWSVRGVEKKLFF
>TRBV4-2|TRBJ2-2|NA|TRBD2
TGTGCCAGCAGCCAAGAAACAGCGGGAGGGCCCCCCGGGGAGCTGTTTTTT
CASSQETAGGPPGELFF
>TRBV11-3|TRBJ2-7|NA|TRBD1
TGTGCCAGCAGCTTCGACAGGGTGGGCGAGCAGTACTTC
CASSFDRVGEQYF
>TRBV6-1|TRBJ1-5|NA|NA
TGTGCCAGCAGTGACAGGGGTTACAATCAGCCCCAGCATTTT
CASSDRGYNQPQHF
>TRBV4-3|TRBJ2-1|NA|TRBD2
TGCGCCAGCAGTCAAGGAAGATTAGCGGGAGCTTCCAATGAGCAGTTCTTC
CASSQGRLAGASNEQFF
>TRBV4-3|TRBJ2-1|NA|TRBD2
TGCGCCAGCAGCCAAGAAGCTAGCGGGAGAACGTGGGTTTTCAATGAGCAGTTCTTC
CASSQEASGRTWVFNEQFF
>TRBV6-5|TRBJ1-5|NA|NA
TGTGCCAGCAGTGTACTAGACAGTATTAATCAGCCCCAGCATTTT
CASSVLDSINQPQHF
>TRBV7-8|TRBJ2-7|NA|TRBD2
TGTGCCAGCAGCCTCCCTCGTTTAGCGGGAGTGTACGAGCAGTACTTC
CASSLPRLAGVYEQYF
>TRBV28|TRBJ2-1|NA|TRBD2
TGTGCCAGCACCCCTAGGGGTAGCGGGAGCCACAATGAGCAGTTCTTC
CASTPRGSGSHNEQFF
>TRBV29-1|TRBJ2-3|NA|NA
TGCAGCGTTGAAGGGGTAACAGATACGCAGTATTTT
CSVEGVTDTQYF
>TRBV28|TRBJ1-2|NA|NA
TGTGCCAGCAGTGTCCCTCAGAACTATGGCTACACCTTC
CASSVPQNYGYTF
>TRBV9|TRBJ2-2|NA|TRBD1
TGTGCCAGCAGCACCAGGGGGCAAACGAACACCGGGGAGCTGTTTTTT
CASSTRGQTNTGELFF
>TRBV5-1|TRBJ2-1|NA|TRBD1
TGCGCCAGCAGCGGCCGGACAGGGTCCAATGAGCAGTTCTTC
CASSGRTGSNEQFF
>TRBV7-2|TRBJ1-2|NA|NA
TGTGCCAGCAGCTTAGGAGGGTTAAGTAACTATGGCTACACCTTC
CASSLGGLSNYGYTF
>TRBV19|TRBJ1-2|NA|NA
TGTGCCAGTAGTATGGGATTTCCTCCGCGCTACACCTTC
CASSMGFPPRYTF
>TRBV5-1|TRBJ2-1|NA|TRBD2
TGCGCCAGCAGCTTGGGGGGAGGGAGCTCCTACAATGAGCAGTTCTTC
CASSLGGGSSYNEQFF
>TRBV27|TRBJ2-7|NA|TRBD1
TGTGCCAGCAGACAACCAGGACAGGGAAAGTACGAGCAGTACTTC
CASRQPGQGKYEQYF
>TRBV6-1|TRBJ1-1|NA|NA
TGTGCCAGCACTCCTCGACGGGGCACTGAAGCTTTCTTT
CASTPRRGTEAFF